The rows below give T cell receptor beta chains drawn from one sample of a study of T cells after yellow fever vaccination. TCRdb fed the 5' RACE reads into MiXCR, producing one record per CDR3 protein. The table shows 170,000 or so distinct CDR3 sequences, with 6.2% occurring only once. This specimen consisted of CD4+ T cells sorted from PBMCs, obtained on the day of the first yellow fever vaccination. The receptors were gathered from a man between 18 and 35 years old who received the YFV17D yellow fever vaccine. Each CDR3 is given with its conserved first and last residue. The D gene is left open where the match is weak. Expanded clones get a size class; other rows say once, few or many, or leave the size out.

TRBV5-4	TRBJ2-5	TRBD2	many	CASSPSGVPDQETQYF	TGTGCCAGCAGCCCCAGCGGGGTTCCGGACCAAGAGACCCAGTACTTC
TRBV10-3	TRBJ2-3	TRBD2	few	CAISNFERGADTQYF	TGTGCCATCTCCAATTTCGAGCGGGGTGCGGATACGCAGTATTTT
TRBV20-1	TRBJ2-5	.	many	CSPGGPGLSSETQYF	TGCAGTCCCGGAGGTCCGGGACTCAGCTCGGAGACCCAGTACTTC
TRBV4-3	TRBJ2-2	.	many	CASSRGQPRDTGELFF	TGCGCCAGCAGCCGGGGTCAACCACGGGACACCGGGGAGCTGTTTTTT
TRBV3-1	TRBJ2-2	TRBD1	many	CASSPRGPGTGELFF	TGTGCCAGCAGCCCCAGGGGGCCAGGGACCGGGGAGCTGTTTTTT
TRBV9	TRBJ1-1	.	few	CASSVGNGNTEAFF	TGTGCCAGCAGCGTAGGGAACGGTAACACTGAAGCTTTCTTT
TRBV12-3/TRBV12-4	TRBJ1-1	.	many	CASSLEGRGNTEAFF	TGTGCCAGCAGTTTAGAGGGCAGGGGGAACACTGAAGCTTTCTTT
TRBV11-2	TRBJ2-5	.	few	CASGTQFQETQYF	TGTGCCAGCGGAACCCAGTTCCAGGAGACCCAGTACTTC
TRBV6-1	TRBJ1-2	.	.	CASRNLDNYGYTF	TGTGCCAGCAGGAATCTTGACAACTATGGCTACACCTTC
TRBV5-1	TRBJ2-7	.	many	CASSSRPYSYEQYF	TGCGCCAGCAGCTCGAGACCATACTCCTACGAGCAGTACTTC
TRBV12-3/TRBV12-4	TRBJ2-1	TRBD1	many	CDSSHNRGQAGPTVF	TGTGACAGCAGCCATAACCGGGGACAGGCGGGTCCGACGGTCTTC
TRBV2	TRBJ1-5	.	few	CASSEMRGVFQPQHF	TGTGCCAGCAGTGAGATGAGGGGGGTTTTTCAGCCCCAGCATTTT
TRBV7-2	TRBJ1-5	.	many	CASSLEVYSNQPQHF	TGTGCCAGCAGCTTGGAAGTTTATAGCAATCAGCCCCAGCATTTT
TRBV5-4	TRBJ2-1	TRBD2	many	CAGERGGHHNEQFF	TGTGCCGGTGAGCGGGGGGGCCACCACAATGAGCAGTTCTTC
TRBV25-1	TRBJ2-7	.	.	CASTLTDEQYF	TGTGCCAGCACCCTGACGGACGAGCAGTACTTC
TRBV10-3	TRBJ2-3	TRBD2	many	CAISGFASGGSTDTQYF	TGTGCCATCAGTGGCTTCGCTAGCGGGGGGTCCACAGATACGCAGTATTTT
TRBV7-2	TRBJ1-2	.	few	CASSLEGGRNGYTF	TGTGCCAGCAGCTTAGAGGGCGGAAGAAATGGCTACACCTTC
TRBV12-3/TRBV12-4	TRBJ2-3	TRBD1	many	CASRQNPGQGVGDTQYF	TGTGCCAGCAGACAAAACCCGGGACAGGGTGTGGGAGATACGCAGTATTTT
TRBV5-5	TRBJ2-5	.	.	CASKFGPNQETQYF	TGTGCCAGCAAATTTGGGCCTAATCAAGAGACCCAGTACTTC
TRBV6-2/TRBV6-3	TRBJ2-2	.	many	CASRRDGNTGELFF	TGTGCCAGCAGACGAGACGGCAACACCGGGGAGCTGTTTTTT
TRBV5-4	TRBJ2-1	TRBD1	.	CASSAGRGEQFF	TGTGCCAGCAGCGCGGGCAGGGGGGAGCAGTTCTTC
TRBV7-9	TRBJ2-1	TRBD1	many	CASSSPGTGSNEQFF	TGTGCCAGCAGCTCTCCCGGGACAGGGAGCAATGAGCAGTTCTTC
TRBV14	TRBJ1-2	TRBD1	many	CASSHPWTGNYGYTF	TGTGCCAGCAGCCACCCTTGGACAGGGAACTATGGCTACACCTTC
TRBV20-1	TRBJ2-7	TRBD2	many	CSARYPAGGDEQYF	TGCAGTGCTAGATACCCAGCGGGGGGTGACGAGCAGTACTTC
TRBV14	TRBJ2-3	.	many	CASSQGTDISTDTQYF	TGTGCCAGCAGCCAAGGGACAGATATTAGCACAGATACGCAGTATTTT
TRBV18	TRBJ2-7	TRBD1	few	CASSLGTGGEQYF	TGTGCCAGCTCACTCGGGACAGGGGGCGAGCAGTACTTC
TRBV7-9	TRBJ1-4	TRBD1	many	CASSPRWTGLGEKLFF	TGTGCCAGCAGCCCCCGGTGGACAGGCTTGGGCGAAAAACTGTTTTTT
TRBV6-5	TRBJ1-2	.	many	CASSYDAGISYGYTF	TGTGCCAGCAGTTACGACGCAGGGATCTCCTATGGCTACACCTTC
TRBV7-9	TRBJ2-2	TRBD1	.	CASSLAGQGVNAGELFF	TGTGCCAGCAGCTTAGCGGGCCAGGGGGTAAACGCCGGGGAGCTGTTTTTT
TRBV5-1	TRBJ1-6	.	few	CASSLDRSPLHF	TGCGCCAGCAGCTTGGACCGCTCACCCCTCCACTTT
TRBV4-3	TRBJ1-2	TRBD1	.	CASSQFGTGTNGYTF	TGCGCCAGCAGCCAATTCGGGACAGGGACTAATGGCTACACCTTC
TRBV20-1	TRBJ2-7	TRBD2	.	CSAREGTSGVYEQYF	TGCAGTGCTAGAGAGGGGACTAGCGGGGTCTACGAGCAGTACTTC
TRBV4-1	TRBJ2-4	.	many	CASSFPSGPQYF	TGCGCCAGCAGCTTTCCTTCGGGGCCACAGTACTTC
TRBV9	TRBJ1-2	.	.	CASSVATGNYGYTF	TGTGCCAGCAGCGTAGCCACAGGGAACTATGGCTACACCTTC
TRBV9	TRBJ2-5	.	many	CASSVVGGTQYF	TGTGCCAGCAGCGTAGTAGGGGGGACCCAGTACTTC
TRBV13	TRBJ2-3	TRBD2	many	CASSPRGALGGDTQYF	TGTGCCAGCAGCCCGCGGGGGGCCCTGGGTGGAGATACGCAGTATTTT
TRBV6-1	TRBJ2-7	TRBD1	many	CASRLRQGADEQYF	TGTGCCAGCAGACTCCGACAGGGGGCCGACGAGCAGTACTTC
TRBV5-1	TRBJ2-3	TRBD2	few	CASSLGTSGGLTDTQYF	TGCGCCAGCAGCTTGGGGACTAGCGGGGGGCTCACAGATACGCAGTATTTT
TRBV7-9	TRBJ1-4	TRBD1	many	CASSWTGGDEKLFF	TGTGCCAGCAGCTGGACAGGGGGCGACGAAAAACTGTTTTTT
TRBV27	TRBJ1-2	.	.	CASSSWEGLGYGYTF	TGTGCCAGCAGTTCATGGGAGGGGCTGGGCTATGGCTACACCTTC
TRBV20-1	TRBJ1-4	.	many	CSATDGPTNEKLFF	TGCAGTGCTACGGACGGCCCAACTAATGAAAAACTGTTTTTT
TRBV7-9	TRBJ2-3	.	many	CASSPWLEGGTDTQYF	TGTGCCAGCAGCCCCTGGCTGGAGGGGGGCACAGATACGCAGTATTTT
TRBV5-1	TRBJ2-3	.	few	CASSPTVTDTQYF	TGCGCCAGCAGCCCCACAGTCACAGATACGCAGTATTTT
TRBV6-2/TRBV6-3	TRBJ2-7	TRBD1	.	CASSPDRATYEQYF	TGTGCCAGCAGTCCCGACAGGGCGACCTACGAGCAGTACTTC
TRBV7-9	TRBJ2-2	.	many	CASSIIQGTGELFF	TGTGCCAGCAGCATAATACAGGGCACCGGGGAGCTGTTTTTT
TRBV5-1	TRBJ2-7	.	.	CASSLEELGYEQYF	TGCGCCAGCAGCTTGGAGGAATTGGGCTACGAGCAGTACTTC
TRBV3-1	TRBJ1-5	.	few	CASSRQYNQPQHF	TGTGCCAGCAGCCGACAGTACAATCAGCCCCAGCATTTT
TRBV6-5	TRBJ1-5	.	.	CASSYARTVGAQHF	TGTGCCAGCAGTTACGCCCGGACAGTTGGGGCCCAGCATTTT
TRBV24-1	TRBJ1-2	.	many	CATGSEFYGYTF	TGTGCCACCGGCAGCGAATTCTATGGCTACACCTTC
TRBV27	TRBJ2-5	.	many	CASRGLLETQYF	TGTGCCAGCAGGGGCCTCTTGGAGACCCAGTACTTC
TRBV7-2	TRBJ2-3	TRBD2	.	CASSLARSGGNTDTQYF	TGTGCCAGCAGCTTAGCGCGGAGCGGGGGGAACACAGATACGCAGTATTTT
TRBV4-2	TRBJ2-2	TRBD2	few	CASSPAGLNTGELFF	TGTGCCAGCAGCCCAGCGGGGCTGAACACCGGGGAGCTGTTTTTT
TRBV6-5	TRBJ1-4	.	many	CASVSRGGGELEKLFF	TGTGCCAGCGTTTCCCGGGGGGGCGGTGAACTTGAAAAACTGTTTTTT
TRBV29-1	TRBJ2-7	TRBD1	.	CSVGQIYEQYF	TGCAGCGTGGGACAGATCTACGAGCAGTACTTC
TRBV19	TRBJ2-7	TRBD1	many	CASSTRQGTNEQYF	TGTGCCAGTAGTACCCGACAGGGAACGAACGAGCAGTACTTC